Listed below are T cell receptor beta chains from one sample, sequenced in a study of blood T cell repertoires in COVID-19. Assay used: immunoSEQ multiplex PCR; TCRdb lists only in-frame clones, some missing. The repertoire holds about 280,000 clones, with roughly 85% as singletons. The sequencing sample was made of peripheral blood. The receptors were gathered from a man between 50 and 59 years old with active or convalescent COVID-19. Both conserved end residues are part of each CDR3. The order of the fields is CDR3 DNA, CDR3 protein, V gene, J gene, D gene, clone size. A D gene is named only where the DNA matches it firmly. Clone sizes are given selectively: once, few, many, or a class where the clone is expanded.

TGTGCCAGCTCACCCGGGGGCTACAGGGGGTACGAGCAGTACTTC	CASSPGGYRGYEQYF	TRBV18	TRBJ2-7	TRBD1	-
TGTGGGACGGGGGGACCCAACCATACATTCACAGATACGCAGTATTTT	CGTGGPNHTFTDTQYF	TRBV6-4	TRBJ2-3	TRBD2	-
TGTGCTAGCAGCTTAGGGACAGGGGAAGCAGATACGCAGTATTTT	CASSLGTGEADTQYF	TRBV7-7	TRBJ2-3	TRBD1	-
TGTGCCAGTAAACCCAGGGAGGATGAGCAGTTCTTC	CASKPREDEQFF	TRBV19	TRBJ2-1	-	-
TGCGCCAGCACCCAGGGTGGGAATTCACCCCTCCACTTT	CASTQGGNSPLHF	TRBV10-2	TRBJ1-6	-	-
TGTGCCAGCAGCCCCCGGGGGGGGAGCTCTGGAAACACCATATATTTT	CASSPRGGSSGNTIYF	TRBV7-6	TRBJ1-3	-	-
TGTGCCACCAGCAGAGATCGAGCGTCCACCGGGGAGCTGTTTTTT	CATSRDRASTGELFF	TRBV15	TRBJ2-2	-	-
TGTGCCAGCAGCTTACGGGAGAATGAGCAGTTCTTC	CASSLRENEQFF	TRBV7-9	TRBJ2-1	-	-
TGCGCCAGCAGTACAGGGCTGGGTGAAAAACTGTTTTTT	CASSTGLGEKLFF	TRBV5-1	TRBJ1-4	-	few
TGCAGCGTTAAGACTAGCGGGTTCTACAATGAGCAGTTCTTC	CSVKTSGFYNEQFF	TRBV29-1	TRBJ2-1	TRBD2	-
TGTGCCAGCAGCTTAGGCCTAGCGAACACCATATATTTT	CASSLGLANTIYF	TRBV7-2	TRBJ1-3	-	-
TGTGCCAGTAGTCAGCCGGGTGGGACCGGGGAGCTGTTTTTT	CASSQPGGTGELFF	TRBV19	TRBJ2-2	-	once
TGTGCCAGCAGTTTAGGCGGGAGAAAAGCTTTCTTT	CASSLGGRKAFF	TRBV12-3/TRBV12-4	TRBJ1-1	-	-
TGTGCCAGCGGCCTGACAGGGAGCTCCTACAATGAGCAGTTCTTC	CASGLTGSSYNEQFF	TRBV27	TRBJ2-1	TRBD1	-
TGTGCCAGCAGCTCCCGGGGGGGAGGAACTGAAGCTTTCTTT	CASSSRGGGTEAFF	TRBV5-5	TRBJ1-1	-	-
TGTGCCAGCAGGTCCGGGACAGCCTCCTATGGCTACACCTTC	CASRSGTASYGYTF	TRBV27	TRBJ1-2	TRBD1	-
TGTGCCAGCAGCTTAAGTGGCAGGGGGAGACCTGAAGCTTTCTTT	CASSLSGRGRPEAFF	TRBV7-6	TRBJ1-1	TRBD1	-
TGTGCCAGCACCTCACAGGGGGCGCGAACTGAAGCTTTCTTT	CASTSQGARTEAFF	TRBV28	TRBJ1-1	TRBD1	once
TGTGCCAGTAGAGAAGAACAGCCCACAGATACGCAGTATTTT	CASREEQPTDTQYF	TRBV19	TRBJ2-3	-	-
TGTGCCTGTCCTGGGCAGGGGGCTTCCCCACAGTTCTTC	CACPGQGASPQFF	TRBV30	TRBJ2-1	TRBD1	-
TGTGCCACCAGTGACGGCAGGGCTGAGCCCGAAAAACTGTTTTTT	CATSDGRAEPEKLFF	TRBV24-1	TRBJ1-4	-	-
TGTGCCAGCAGGGGGGACAAGACATATGGCTACACCTTC	CASRGDKTYGYTF	TRBV6-4	TRBJ1-2	-	-
TGCGCCAGCAGCCAGTTCGAGGAGACCCAGTACTTC	CASSQFEETQYF	TRBV4-1	TRBJ2-5	-	-
TGCGCCAGCAGCCCGGACAGGGGAACTAACTATGGCTACACCTTC	CASSPDRGTNYGYTF	TRBV4-1	TRBJ1-2	TRBD1	few
TGTGCCAGCAGCGCCTCTACCGGGACAGGGTACGAGCAGTACTTC	CASSASTGTGYEQYF	TRBV9	TRBJ2-7	TRBD1	few
TGTGCCAGTAGTACTCCCGGGACTAACACAGATACGCAGTATTTT	CASSTPGTNTDTQYF	TRBV19	TRBJ2-3	TRBD2	-
TGTGCCAGCAGTTACTCTTCTTTTTACGAGCAGTACTTC	CASSYSSFYEQYF	TRBV6-2/TRBV6-3	TRBJ2-7	-	-
TGTGCCTGGAGCCGGCAGGGTAATCAGCCCCAGCATTTT	CAWSRQGNQPQHF	TRBV30	TRBJ1-5	-	-
TGTGCCAGCAGCTTACTAGGGGGGGAGCTGTTTTTT	CASSLLGGELFF	TRBV5-4	TRBJ2-2	-	few
TGCGCCAGCAGCCAAAGTAATCCCCCTACGAGTGAGCAGTTCTTC	CASSQSNPPTSEQFF	TRBV4-1	TRBJ2-1	-	-
TGTGCCAGCTCACCAGGGGCGGGAGGCGCAGATACGCAGTATTTT	CASSPGAGGADTQYF	TRBV18	TRBJ2-3	TRBD2	-
TGTGCCATCAGTGAGTCGTCGGCAGGGGCTGGAAACACCATATATTTT	CAISESSAGAGNTIYF	TRBV10-3	TRBJ1-3	-	-
TGTGCCATCAGTGCCGGGACAGATCGTGGCTACACCTTC	CAISAGTDRGYTF	TRBV10-3	TRBJ1-2	TRBD1	-
TGTGCCAGCAGCGGGCTTAGCACAGATACGCAGTATTTT	CASSGLSTDTQYF	TRBV3-1/TRBV3-2	TRBJ2-3	-	-
TGTGCCAGCAGCCAAGGAATTCTCAGCGGGAGAAGCACAGATACGCAGTATTTT	CASSQGILSGRSTDTQYF	TRBV3-1/TRBV3-2	TRBJ2-3	TRBD2	-
TGTGCCAGCAGTGAAGCGCTTATCACAGGGGAAGCTTTCTTT	CASSEALITGEAFF	TRBV6-1	TRBJ1-1	-	-
TGTGCCAGCAGTCAGACAGGGGTAGGGAGCAATGAGCAGTTCTTC	CASSQTGVGSNEQFF	TRBV6-5	TRBJ2-1	TRBD1	-
TGTGCCAGCAGCCTACACGGGGGGTCTAACACTGAAGCTTTCTTT	CASSLHGGSNTEAFF	TRBV7-3	TRBJ1-1	-	-
TGTGCCAGTAGTACGGGAAATTCACCCCTCCACTTT	CASSTGNSPLHF	TRBV19	TRBJ1-6	-	-
TGTGCCAGCAGCTTAAGACCAGAGGTGGGCTACGAGCAGTACTTC	CASSLRPEVGYEQYF	TRBV7-4	TRBJ2-7	-	-
TGTGCCAGCAGCCAAGATGGGGGGAGGCGTATCGGAGAGACCCAGTACTTC	CASSQDGGRRIGETQYF	TRBV3-1/TRBV3-2	TRBJ2-5	-	-